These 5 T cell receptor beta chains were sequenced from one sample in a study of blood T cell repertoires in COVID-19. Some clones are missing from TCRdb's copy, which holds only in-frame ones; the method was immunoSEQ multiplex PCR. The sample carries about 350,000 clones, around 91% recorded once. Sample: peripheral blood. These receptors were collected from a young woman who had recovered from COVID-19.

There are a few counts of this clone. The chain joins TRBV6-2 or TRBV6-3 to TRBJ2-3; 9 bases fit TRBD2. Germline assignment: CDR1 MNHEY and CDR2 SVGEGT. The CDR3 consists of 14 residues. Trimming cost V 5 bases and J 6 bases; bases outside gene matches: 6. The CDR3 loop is CASSTGTSYDTQYF. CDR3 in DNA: TGTGCCAGCAGTACCGGGACTAGCTACGATACGCAGTATTTT.

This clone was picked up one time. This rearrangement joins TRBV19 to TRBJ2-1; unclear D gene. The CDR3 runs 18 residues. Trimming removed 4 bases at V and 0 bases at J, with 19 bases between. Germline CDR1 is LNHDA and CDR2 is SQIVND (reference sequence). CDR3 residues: CASSTPYPSSGSYNEQFF. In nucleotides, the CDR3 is TGTGCCAGTAGTACCCCCTACCCCTCGTCAGGCTCCTACAATGAGCAGTTCTTC.

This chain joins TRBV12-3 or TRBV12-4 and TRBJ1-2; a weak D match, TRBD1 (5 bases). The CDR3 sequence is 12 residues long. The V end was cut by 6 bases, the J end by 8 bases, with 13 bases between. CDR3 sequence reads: CASRDILEGYTF. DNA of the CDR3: TGTGCCAGCAGGGACATTCTGGAAGGCTACACCTTC.

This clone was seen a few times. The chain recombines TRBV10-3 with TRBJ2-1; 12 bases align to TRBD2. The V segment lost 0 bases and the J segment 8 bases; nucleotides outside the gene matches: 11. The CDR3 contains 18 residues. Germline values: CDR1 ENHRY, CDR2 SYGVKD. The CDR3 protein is CAISESKLAGGIRDEQFF. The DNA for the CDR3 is TGTGCCATCAGTGAGTCGAAACTAGCGGGAGGAATAAGGGATGAGCAGTTCTTC.

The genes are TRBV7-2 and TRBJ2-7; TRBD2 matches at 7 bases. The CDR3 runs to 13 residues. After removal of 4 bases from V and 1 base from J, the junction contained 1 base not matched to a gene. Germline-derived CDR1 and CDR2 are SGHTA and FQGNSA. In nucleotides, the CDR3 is TGTGCCAGCAGCTGGGGGGGGTCCTACGAGCAGTACGTC. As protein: CASSWGGSYEQYV.